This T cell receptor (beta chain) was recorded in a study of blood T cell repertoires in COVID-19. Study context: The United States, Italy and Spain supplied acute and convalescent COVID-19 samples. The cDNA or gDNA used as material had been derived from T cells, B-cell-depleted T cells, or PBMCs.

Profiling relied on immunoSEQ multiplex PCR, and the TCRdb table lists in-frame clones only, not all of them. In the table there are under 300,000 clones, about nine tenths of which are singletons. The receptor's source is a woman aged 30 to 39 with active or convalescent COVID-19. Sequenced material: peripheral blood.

CDR3 in amino acids: CASSTGQGRETQYF. The DNA of the CDR3 is TGCGCCAGCAGCACAGGACAGGGCAGGGAGACCCAGTACTTC. This sequence joins TRBV5-1 and TRBJ2-5; 8 bases align to TRBD1. Germline-derived CDR1 and CDR2 are SGHRS and YFSETQ. V lost 4 bases and J lost 5; bases outside the gene matches: 7. The CDR3 runs 14 residues. Variable domain in full (rest from reference TRBV5-1 and TRBJ2-5): KAGVTQTPRYLIKTRGQQVTLSCSPISGHRSVSWYQQTPGQGLQFLFEYFSETQRNKGNFPGRFSGRQFSNSRSEMNVSTLELGDSALYLCASSTGQGRETQYFGPGTRLLVL.